This T cell receptor (beta chain) was captured by sequencing in a study of blood T cell repertoires in COVID-19. As for the study in general: There were acute and convalescent COVID-19 samples, and they came from the United States, Italy and Spain. The cDNA or gDNA used as material had been derived from T cells, B-cell-depleted T cells, or PBMCs.

Germline CDR1 reads MNHNS; CDR2 reads SASEGT. This CDR3 contains 17 residues. The V and J ends lost 4 bases and 4 bases, in that order; junction bases with no gene match: 10. Methods used by the authors: Estimation of nucleated cell counts was performed using reference gene primer amplification. Produced via immunoSEQ multiplex PCR; TCRdb's table is partial and in-frame only. That table is the source of V, J and clone size, and D and trimming were worked out from the DNA. The sample yields 250,000 to 400,000 clones, approximately 88% seen once. Patients from Seattle were sampled longitudinally, starting during active infection.

The chain has TRBV6-1 and TRBJ1-5, with 10 positions matching TRBD1. Sequencing was carried out using peripheral blood. This TCR was sampled from a woman in her thirties with COVID-19, enrolled during active disease. The CDR3 protein is CASSAPGTGVLNQPQHF. In nucleotides, the CDR3 is TGTGCCAGCAGTGCCCCGGGGACAGGGGTCCTTAATCAGCCCCAGCATTTT.